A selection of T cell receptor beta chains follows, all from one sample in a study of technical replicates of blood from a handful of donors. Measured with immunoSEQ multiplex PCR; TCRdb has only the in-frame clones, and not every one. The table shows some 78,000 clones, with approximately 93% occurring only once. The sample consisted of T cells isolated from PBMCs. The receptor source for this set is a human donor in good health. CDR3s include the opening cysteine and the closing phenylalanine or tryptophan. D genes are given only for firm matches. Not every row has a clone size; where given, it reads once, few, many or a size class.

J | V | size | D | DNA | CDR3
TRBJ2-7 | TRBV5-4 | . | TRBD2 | TGTGCCAGCAAGCTTGCGGGAGCCTACGAGCAGTACTTC | CASKLAGAYEQYF
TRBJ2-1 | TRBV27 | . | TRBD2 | TGTGCCAGCAGCTCCGGACTAGCGAAATACAATGAGCAGTTCTTC | CASSSGLAKYNEQFF
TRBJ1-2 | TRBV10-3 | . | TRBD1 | TGTGCCATCGTCCGGGACAGGGATATGCTCGGCTATGGCTACACCTTC | CAIVRDRDMLGYGYTF
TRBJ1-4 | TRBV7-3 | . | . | TGTGCCAGCAGCGATGATCTTTTTGACAGCAATGAAAAACTGTTTTTT | CASSDDLFDSNEKLFF
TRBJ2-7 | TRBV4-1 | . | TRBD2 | TGCGCCAGCAGCCAAAGACTAGCGGAATACTCCTACGAGCAGTACTTC | CASSQRLAEYSYEQYF
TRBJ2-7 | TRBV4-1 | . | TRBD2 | TGCGCCAGCAGCCAGGCGGGAGGCAACGAGCAGTACTTC | CASSQAGGNEQYF
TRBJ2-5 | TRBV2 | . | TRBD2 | TGTGCCAGCAGTGCGGTTAGCGGGATACGGGAGACCCAGTACTTC | CASSAVSGIRETQYF
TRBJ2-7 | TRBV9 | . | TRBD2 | TGTGCCAGCAGCGTGGGGGGGGGAGGGCCCGAGCAGTACTTC | CASSVGGGGPEQYF
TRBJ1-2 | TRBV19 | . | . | TGTGCCAGTAGTAAGGGGTTACTAAGAAGTAGGGTCTATGGCTACACCTTC | CASSKGLLRSRVYGYTF
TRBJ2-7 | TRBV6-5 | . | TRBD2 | TGTGCCAGCGCGGGCCTAGCGGGAGGAAACGAGCAGTACTTC | CASAGLAGGNEQYF
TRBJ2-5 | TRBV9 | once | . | TGTGCCAGCAGCGTAGGCGGCTACCAGTACCAAGAGACCCAGTACTTC | CASSVGGYQYQETQYF
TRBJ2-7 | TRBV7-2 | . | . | TGTGCCAGCAGCATCAGCTCCTACGAGCAGTACTTC | CASSISSYEQYF
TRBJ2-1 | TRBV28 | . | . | TGTGCCAGCAGTTTTGTAGCGAACTCCTACAATGAGCAGTTCTTC | CASSFVANSYNEQFF
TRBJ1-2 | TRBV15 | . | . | TGTGCCACCAGCCGGGCAGGGATCAACTATGGCTACACCTTC | CATSRAGINYGYTF
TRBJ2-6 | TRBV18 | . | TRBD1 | TGTGCCAGCTCACTATCAGGGGGCGTCACTGGGGCCAACGTCCTGACTTTC | CASSLSGGVTGANVLTF
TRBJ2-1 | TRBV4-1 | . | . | TGCGCCAGCAGCCAAGGCCTTGGGTCAGGGCCCTACAATGAGCAGTTCTTC | CASSQGLGSGPYNEQFF
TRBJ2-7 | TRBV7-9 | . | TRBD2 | TGTGCCAGCAGCCACCACCTGACTAGCGGGAGCATCGAGCAGTACTTC | CASSHHLTSGSIEQYF
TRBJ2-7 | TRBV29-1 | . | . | TGCAGCGGCAGGGGGGCCTACGAGCAGTACTTC | CSGRGAYEQYF
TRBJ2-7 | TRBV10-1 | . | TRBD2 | TGCGCCAGCAGTGAGGGACTAGCGGGATACGAGCAGTACTTC | CASSEGLAGYEQYF
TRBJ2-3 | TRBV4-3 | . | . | TGCGCCAGCAGCCAAGATCTCGTTTACCGGGGAAGGTACACAGATACGCAGTATTTT | CASSQDLVYRGRYTDTQYF
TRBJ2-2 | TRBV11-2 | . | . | TGTGCCAGCAGCTTCGGCAGGGCCGGGGAGCTGTTTTTT | CASSFGRAGELFF
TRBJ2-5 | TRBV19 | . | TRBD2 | TGTGCCAGTAACCCCGGGACTAGCGGGATGGAGACCCAGTACTTC | CASNPGTSGMETQYF
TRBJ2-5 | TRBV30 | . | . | TGTGCCTGGAGTTTACTAGCAGAGACCCAGTACTTC | CAWSLLAETQYF